Only a few counts were recorded for the clone carrying this T cell receptor (beta chain). The antigen is unknown. The sample belongs to a study of regulatory T cells in long-lasting Graves disease. Findings and limits, study-wide: Persistent disease was characterized by preferential usage of TRBV28, TRBJ1-2 and TRBJ2-5.

Germline lookup yields CDR1 SGHRS and CDR2 YFSETQ. V gave up 3 bases and J gave up 4 bases; unmatched junction bases: 9. The CDR3 totals 15 residues. The TCR beta library used iRepertoire HTBI primers with Arm-PCR amplification of CDR3. TCRdb re-derived calls from the multiplex PCR reads in MiXCR, one entry per CDR3 protein. The sample lists about 430,000 distinct CDR3 sequences, 14% to 15% occurring once. Time point specified: newly diagnosed GD, antithyroid drugs for less than 3 months. PBMCs provided the RNA from which the TCR library was made. These data were also filed under a second study, of T cells in Graves' hyperthyroidism and ophthalmopathy. That study adds: Uncontrolled infection, other autoimmune disease, pregnancy or lactation excluded patients.

The receptor was derived from a woman between 40 and 50 years old with Graves disease. This rearrangement joins TRBV5-1 to TRBJ1-1; 7 bases align to TRBD1. Sequences were derived from peripheral blood mononuclear cells (PBMCs), sampled at new diagnosis, from a patient treated with antithyroid drugs. The CDR3 DNA is TGCGCCAGCAGCTCCCAGGGGGGACGAGGCACTGAAGCTTTCTTT. Its protein is CASSSQGGRGTEAFF.